This note documents a single TCR beta chain sequence. Assay used: immunoSEQ multiplex PCR; TCRdb lists only in-frame clones, some missing. The sample consists of some 1.5 million clones, around 98% of them appearing once. CDR3 size: 15 residues. CDR1 is MGHDK and CDR2 is SYGVNS in the germline V gene. V shed 8 bases and J shed 5 bases, with 22 bases lying between them. This entry is derived from a study of shared clonotypes between healthy human individuals. This receptor was identified in a man aged 25 to 45 in good health. The chain combines TRBV25-1 with TRBJ2-7, with D uncertain. Sequencing was carried out using naive CD4+ T cells sorted from blood. Subset here: CD45RA+ positively selected. The CDR3 spells CASAPWVGPSDEQYF. CDR3 sequence (DNA): TGTGCCAGCGCTCCCTGGGTTGGGCCGAGCGACGAGCAGTACTTC.